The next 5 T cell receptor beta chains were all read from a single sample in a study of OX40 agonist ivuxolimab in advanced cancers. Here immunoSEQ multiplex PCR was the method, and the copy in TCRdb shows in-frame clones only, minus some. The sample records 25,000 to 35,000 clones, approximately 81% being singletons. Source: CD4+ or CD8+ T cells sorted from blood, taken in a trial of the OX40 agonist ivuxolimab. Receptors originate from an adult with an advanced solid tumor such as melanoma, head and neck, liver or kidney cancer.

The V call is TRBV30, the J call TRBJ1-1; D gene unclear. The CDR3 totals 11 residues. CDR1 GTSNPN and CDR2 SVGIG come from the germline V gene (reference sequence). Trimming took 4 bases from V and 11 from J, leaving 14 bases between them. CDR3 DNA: TGTGCCTGGAATATTGAGGCTAGGGCTTTCTTT. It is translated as CAWNIEARAFF. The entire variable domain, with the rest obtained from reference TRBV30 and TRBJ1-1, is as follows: SQTIHQWPATLVQPVGSPLSLECTVEGTSNPNLYWYRQAAGRGLQLLFYSVGIGQISSEVPQNLSASRPQDRQFILSSKKLLLSDSGFYLCAWNIEARAFFGQGTRLTVV.

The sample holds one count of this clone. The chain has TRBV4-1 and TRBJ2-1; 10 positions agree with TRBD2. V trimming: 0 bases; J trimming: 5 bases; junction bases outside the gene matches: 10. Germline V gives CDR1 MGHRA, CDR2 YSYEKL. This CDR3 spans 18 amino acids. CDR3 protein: CASSQDRQRGGYHNEQFF. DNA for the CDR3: TGCGCCAGCAGCCAAGATCGACAGCGGGGGGGCTATCACAATGAGCAGTTCTTC.

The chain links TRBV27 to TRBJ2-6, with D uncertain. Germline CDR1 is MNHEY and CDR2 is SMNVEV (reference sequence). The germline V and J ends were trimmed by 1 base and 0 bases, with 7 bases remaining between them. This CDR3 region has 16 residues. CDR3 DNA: TGTGCCAGCAGTTTATACACGGCCTCTGGGGCCAACGTCCTGACTTTC. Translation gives CASSLYTASGANVLTF.

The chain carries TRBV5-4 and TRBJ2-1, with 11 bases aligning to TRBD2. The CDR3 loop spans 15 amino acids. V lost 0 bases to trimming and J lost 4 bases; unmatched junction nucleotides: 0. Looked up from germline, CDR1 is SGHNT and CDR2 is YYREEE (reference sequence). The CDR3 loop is CASSLGLAGYNEQFF. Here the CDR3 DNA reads TGTGCCAGCAGCTTGGGACTAGCGGGGTACAATGAGCAGTTCTTC.

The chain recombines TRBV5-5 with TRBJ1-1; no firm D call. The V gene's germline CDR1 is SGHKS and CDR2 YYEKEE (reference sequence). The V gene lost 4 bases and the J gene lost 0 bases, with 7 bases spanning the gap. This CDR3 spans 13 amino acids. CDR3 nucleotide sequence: TGTGCCAGCAGCATACACCTGAACACTGAAGCTTTCTTT. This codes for CASSIHLNTEAFF.